A selection of T cell receptor beta chains follows, all from one sample in a study of blood T cell repertoires in COVID-19. Using immunoSEQ multiplex PCR, the repertoire was profiled, and TCRdb retains in-frame clones only, with some absent. The sample has about 99,000 clones, about four fifths seen once; the top ten hold 4% to 5.5%. Specimen: peripheral blood. Source of these receptors: a man older than 75 with COVID-19, enrolled during active disease. Both conserved end residues are part of each CDR3. Fields, in order: V gene, J gene, CDR3 protein.

V: TRBV12-3/TRBV12-4; J: TRBJ1-2; CDR3: CASSADSYGYTF
V: TRBV4-1; J: TRBJ2-7; CDR3: CASSPLDRDNHEQYF
V: TRBV5-1; J: TRBJ1-1; CDR3: CASSSGGRDTEAFF
V: TRBV2; J: TRBJ2-3; CDR3: CASSEDSGGFLSTDTQYF
V: TRBV9; J: TRBJ2-1; CDR3: CASSARDEQFF
V: TRBV28; J: TRBJ2-7; CDR3: CASSFDSGEQYF
V: TRBV2; J: TRBJ1-2; CDR3: CASRDSGVDGYTF
V: TRBV10-1; J: TRBJ2-1; CDR3: CASSESRVGSGPQFF
V: TRBV5-1; J: TRBJ2-3; CDR3: CASSLLAGSTDTQYF
V: TRBV9; J: TRBJ1-2; CDR3: CASSAQDLGGYTF
V: TRBV3-1/TRBV3-2; J: TRBJ2-3; CDR3: CASSQDERRGTTDTQYF
V: TRBV7-3; J: TRBJ2-1; CDR3: CASSLGWLAYNEQFF
V: TRBV19; J: TRBJ2-3; CDR3: CASSGAGFSDTQYF
V: TRBV28; J: TRBJ2-2; CDR3: CASSSDRGHRTGELFF
V: TRBV6-5; J: TRBJ2-3; CDR3: CASEGGNTQYF
V: TRBV28; J: TRBJ2-3; CDR3: CASSKPGPGGPDTQYF
V: TRBV6-2/TRBV6-3; J: TRBJ1-5; CDR3: CASSYSATACNQPQHF
V: TRBV10-3; J: TRBJ2-1; CDR3: CATRDILEQFF
V: TRBV6-5; J: TRBJ2-7; CDR3: CASRTSGSYEQYF
V: TRBV18; J: TRBJ2-5; CDR3: CASSPLAGGHETQYF
V: TRBV30; J: TRBJ1-6; CDR3: CAWSAGTGSRNNSPLHF
V: TRBV6-5; J: TRBJ2-5; CDR3: CASSYGGQQETQYF
V: TRBV19; J: TRBJ1-4; CDR3: CASSGTVNNEKLFF
V: TRBV6-4; J: TRBJ2-3; CDR3: CASSPTIYRRDTQYF
V: TRBV6-5; J: TRBJ2-7; CDR3: CASSYSRVAYEQYF
V: TRBV28; J: TRBJ1-2; CDR3: CASSLMGASNYGYTF
V: TRBV5-1; J: TRBJ1-1; CDR3: CASSSDRTNTEAFF
V: TRBV5-4; J: TRBJ1-2; CDR3: CASSPAGVYGYTF
V: TRBV10-3; J: TRBJ2-3; CDR3: CAAGREANTDTQYF
V: TRBV6-5; J: TRBJ2-1; CDR3: CASSYVYGSKNEQFF
V: TRBV30; J: TRBJ1-5; CDR3: CAWSLQGVWNQPQHF
V: TRBV2; J: TRBJ2-7; CDR3: CASIFDRGDEQYF
V: TRBV6-5; J: TRBJ1-3; CDR3: CASRTNRGPGNTIYF
V: TRBV6-1; J: TRBJ2-7; CDR3: CASSEADFYEQYF
V: TRBV7-9; J: TRBJ2-2; CDR3: CASSLALVNRGLTGELFF
V: TRBV11-1; J: TRBJ1-1; CDR3: CASSLTGAAEAFF
V: TRBV7-8; J: TRBJ2-1; CDR3: CASSLVRLAGGPEQFF
V: TRBV6-5; J: TRBJ1-1; CDR3: CASYHRLLNTEAFF
V: TRBV4-1; J: TRBJ1-1; CDR3: CASSQNQGGLTEAFF
V: TRBV2; J: TRBJ1-4; CDR3: CASSEARGRGGEKLFF
V: TRBV18; J: TRBJ2-5; CDR3: CASSPRGRMETQYF
V: TRBV11-3; J: TRBJ2-7; CDR3: CASRGDRTNEQYF
V: TRBV19; J: TRBJ1-1; CDR3: CASKARRDTEAFF
V: TRBV19; J: TRBJ2-5; CDR3: CASSSGLAGYQETQYF
V: TRBV2; J: TRBJ2-7; CDR3: CARGAAYEQYF
V: TRBV4-1; J: TRBJ2-7; CDR3: CASSQVGGEYYEQYF
V: TRBV4-2; J: TRBJ2-1; CDR3: CASSQDYLLAGVRREQFF
V: TRBV2; J: TRBJ1-2; CDR3: CASGRDRPNYGYTF
V: TRBV7-2; J: TRBJ1-3; CDR3: CASSLVQGSGDTIYF
V: TRBV6-1; J: TRBJ2-1; CDR3: CASSGLAGGQVSYNEQFF